Sequencing of this T cell receptor beta chain was carried out in a study of OX40 agonist ivuxolimab in advanced cancers. The overall study: An agonistic human IgG2 monoclonal antibody against OX40 (CD134) was given. General study findings and limits: CD8+ T cells showed, on average, more clonal expansion than CD4+ cells.

The assay was immunoSEQ multiplex PCR, and TCRdb's table has in-frame clones only and misses some. The data show about 45,000 clones, approximately 90% seen once. The germline CDR1 and CDR2 sequences are MNHEY and SMNVEV (reference sequence). The CDR3 runs 14 residues. V lost 2 bases and J 1 base, leaving 8 bases between the germline ends. In its sample, this clone was seen once. The target antigen is unknown. This CDR3 is also generated by other DNA sequences in the sample. The sample in question was CD4+ or CD8+ T cells sorted from blood, obtained in a trial of the OX40 agonist ivuxolimab. The clonotype was recovered from an adult with an advanced solid tumor such as melanoma, head and neck, liver or kidney cancer. V is TRBV27 and J is TRBJ1-1; D might be TRBD1 (6 bases). The CDR3 region is CASSLGTPNTEAFF. The CDR3 DNA sequence: TGTGCCAGCAGTTTAGGGACACCGAACACTGAAGCTTTCTTT.